The T cell receptor (beta chain) under discussion was sequenced for a study of blood T cell repertoires in COVID-19. About the research overall: Some COVID-19 samples were acute and others convalescent; all came from the United States, Italy and Spain. The analysed material was cDNA or gDNA that came from T cells, B-cell-depleted T cells, or PBMCs.

The V gene's germline CDR1 is SGHVS and CDR2 FQNEAQ. The CDR3 has 14 amino acids. V was clipped by 1 base and J by 9 bases, with 16 bases between them. Sequenced by immunoSEQ multiplex PCR; TCRdb stores in-frame clones only, minus some. The sample lists some 200,000 clones, more than 70% occurring once. The chain employs TRBV7-8 and TRBJ2-7; D is unclear. Sequencing was carried out using peripheral blood. The TCR comes from a human donor in a cohort sampled during active COVID-19. The CDR3 DNA reads TGTGCCAGCAGCTTAGGAGAATACTCTACGGGGCAGTACTTC. It translates to CASSLGEYSTGQYF.